This T cell receptor beta chain was obtained from a study of T cell responses to AZD1222 COVID-19 vaccine (dated by TCRdb to the early 2020s). In the study overall: A total of under 250 trial participants underwent TCR sequencing, of whom 207 had received two doses of AZD1222 and 26 had received two doses of the MenACWY control vaccine. Trial participants were enrolled by age into subgroups of 18-55, 56-69 and 70-plus years, and around 150, 28 and 57 TCR-sequenced participants, respectively, were included in these subgroups. The paper as a whole reports these results and caveats: The 56-69-year group was small, and its depth increase did not reach significance, likely because of low power. Participants were mostly white British, with more females than males. The authors suggested clonal diversity may have been underestimated. After two AZD1222 doses, both the breadth and the depth of spike-specific TCRs were significantly higher than at day 0 and than in MenACWY recipients. Only a handful of AZD1222 recipients were SARS-CoV-2 seropositive at baseline, limiting conclusions about previously exposed vaccinees. CD4 TCRs associated with the vaccine covered the entire spike protein, and the dominant responses were in regions 160-218 and 743-854. Reportedly, almost half of the unique spike-specific TCRs recognized epitopes lying outside the regions that are mutated in the B.1.351 and B.1.1.7 variants. No day 14 peak-response samples were available, so repertoires were characterized only after the peak T cell response.

A distance of 16 bases separates the germline ends of V and J, which lose 3 bases and 6 bases respectively. Its CDR3 holds 15 amino acids, cysteine through phenylalanine. Of all the DNA, just the CDR3 is kept, 45 bases in frame from base 1. The CDR1 and CDR2 encoded by the germline V gene are MDHEN and SYDVKM. The CDR3 regions of human TCRbeta chains were subjected to immunosequencing. The published analysis was carried out like this. TCRs in the repertoires were matched against a reference library of SARS-CoV-2-specific TCRs that had been generated with the MIRA antigen-specificity platform. Breadth was defined as the fraction of unique TCRs that were SARS-CoV-2-associated. Depth was defined as the fraction of total T cells that were SARS-CoV-2-associated. Using the MIRA data, every spike-specific TCR was mapped to the spike region that the TCR reacted to and assigned to either a CD4 or a CD8 class. Log10-transformed breadth and depth values were compared by one-way ANOVA with Sidak's multiple comparisons tests. TCRdb provides this immuneACCESS table in a form limited to in-frame rearrangements. Some clones are lacking; in checked studies, under half of them reflect an unresolved V gene, and why the rest are absent is not known. V and J calls and clone size follow that table, whereas D and trimming were derived from the DNA. This sample lists under 200,000 clones; around nine tenths were detected once. Together, the top ten hold 3.6% of the sample.

Regarding this clone: The specificity of this receptor is unknown. No base quality values were provided; no much bigger clone lies one nucleotide off.

Interpreted using the paper, the time point label stands for: about 28 days (+/-7) after the second vaccine dose. What this sample's treatment or condition label stands for: meningococcal conjugate vaccine given as trial control. The vaccinee samples were drawn from two UK trials, COV001 and COV002, one of which was a single-blind randomized controlled phase 2/3 trial testing AZD1222 (ChAdOx1 nCoV-19) in healthy adults. For TCRbeta chain sequencing, PBMC samples were collected from trial participants at day 0 and at day 28 after the second dose. This material consisted of peripheral blood, taken 28 days after the second dose of the MenACWY control vaccine. This TCR was recovered from an adult who received the MenACWY meningococcal vaccine as a control. The chain is assembled from TRBV28 and TRBJ2-3; matching of 6 bases hints at TRBD2 as the D gene. The CDR3 in this case is CASSFSGLPRDTQYF. The DNA reads TGTGCCAGCAGTTTCTCGGGACTGCCGAGGGATACGCAGTATTTT.